The entry below describes one T cell receptor beta chain. Its antigen is not identified. Researchers took lesional scalp punch biopsies and peripheral blood from people who were alopecia areata patients. This CDR3 is built from 15 residues. Germline CDR1 SGDLS, CDR2 YYNGEE. V shed 0 bases and J shed 3 bases, with 11 bases lying between them. RNA was extracted and reverse transcribed into cDNA as the sequencing template. The data were produced by immunoSEQ multiplex PCR, yet TCRdb's version contains in-frame clones alone and is incomplete. The sample shows roughly 140,000 clones, 51% of them seen only once. The sample comes from a study of CD8+ T cells in alopecia areata. Study details: Treatment comprised oral tofacitinib, 5 to 10 mg twice daily, in treated patients.

Broader study findings: For lesional scalp, especially alopecia totalis/universalis, clonality was higher than in normal scalp.

This receptor was obtained from a human donor with alopecia areata. The sequencing here drew on CD4+ T cells sorted from blood, taken at week 0. The V and J genes are TRBV9 and TRBJ2-3; D not certain. CDR3 DNA sequence: TGTGCCAGCAGCGTAGAACTCCGCAGGACAGATACGCAGTATTTT. Its translation is CASSVELRRTDTQYF.